This TCR beta chain was obtained from a study of T cells expressing NK-cell markers. There are 12 residues in the CDR3. The germline V gene has CDR1 SGHAT and CDR2 FQNNGV. TCRdb reprocessed the 5' RACE reads and stores each CDR3 protein as one record, lacking DNA. The table lists some 440,000 distinct CDR3 sequences. The J gene is TRBJ2-1, the V gene TRBV11-2; checking the TCRdb D call of TRBD1 is not possible without DNA. The clonotype originates from a woman aged 45-60 years in good health. Sequencing input: blood T cells: a sorted CD56 or NKG2C T cell subset, CD4+ or CD8+ T cells, or bulk PBMC T cells (not recorded which). The CDR3 loop is CASSSRRGEQFF.